This record looks at one T cell receptor (beta chain) sequence and its context. The antigen is undetermined. Each HIV participant was treated in the United States. Cryopreserved PBMC samples of about 0.9-10 million cells were used for DNA extraction. The immunoSEQ assay was v3.0, run at survey level. TCRdb's copy holds only in-frame clones and misses some; the assay was immunoSEQ multiplex PCR. The table includes tens of thousands of clones, roughly 80% detected once. Germline-derived CDR1 and CDR2 are MGHRA and YSYEKL. Trimming cost V 1 base and J 1 base, with 13 bases left between them. The CDR3 extends over 17 amino acids. The sample comes from a study of long-term antiretroviral therapy in people with HIV. Regarding the study as a whole: Nothing was known about ART adherence, viral resistance or changes in therapy. Against controls, HIV repertoires showed narrower ranges of CDR3 length.

This receptor was obtained from a man aged 35 to 55 with HIV. The specimen comprised unsorted PBMCs, sampled 1.6 years after starting antiretroviral therapy. The chain uses TRBV4-1 and TRBJ2-2; unclear D gene. The CDR3 region has the DNA TGCGCCAGCAGCCAAGTAAGCGTGCAGGTGAACACCGGGGAGCTGTTTTTT. It yields the protein CASSQVSVQVNTGELFF.